This TCR beta chain stems from a study of blood T cell repertoires in COVID-19. Study summary: T cells, B-cell-depleted T cells, or PBMCs provided the cDNA or gDNA that served as material.

Individuals aged roughly 18 to 95 years were recruited from approximately 22 US areas. Original analysis: Scientists estimated how many nucleated cells there were by amplifying reference gene primers. Here immunoSEQ multiplex PCR was the method, and the copy in TCRdb shows in-frame clones only, minus some. Clone size and V and J calls were adopted from that table, with D and trimming inferred from the DNA. This table holds hundreds of thousands of clones, around 86% found once. Germline CDR1 and CDR2: LNHDA and SQIVND (reference sequence). This CDR3 region has 16 residues. Trimming shortened V by 7 bases and J by 0 bases, and 16 bases separated the two germline ends.

The clonotype comes from a woman in her fifties or sixties who had recovered from COVID-19. The source material was PBMCs or T cells enriched from blood (not recorded which). The chain has TRBV19 and TRBJ1-5; D is unclear. CDR3 sequence: CASIQRPNYSNQPQHF. Here the CDR3 DNA reads TGTGCCAGTATCCAGAGACCCAACTATAGCAATCAGCCCCAGCATTTT.